The present T cell receptor (beta chain) was sequenced within a study of T cells in Graves' hyperthyroidism and ophthalmopathy. CDR1 and CDR2 from the germline V gene are KGHDR and SFDVKD. The CDR3 contains 11 residues. V lost 6 bases, J lost 6 bases, and 6 bases lay in between. Template material for amplifying TCR beta CDR3 regions consisted of RNA transcripts. HTBI primers were employed in a first-round RT-PCR of the TCR CDR3. TCRdb recomputed calls from the multiplex PCR reads with MiXCR, one row per CDR3 protein. This repertoire shows more than 350,000 distinct CDR3 sequences, around 15% found once; its top ten account for under 25%. Study-level findings and limits: Most thyroid clonotypes with frequency above 0.001 were detected in blood.

This clonotype was counted at least ten times. Antigen specificity is unknown. Ophthalmopathy patients had moderate-to-severe active disease, CAS ≥3, NOSPECS ≥4, and disease duration under 3 months. This sample holds PBMCs from roughly 10 ml fresh peripheral blood. The sequence came from a woman aged 60-75 years with Graves' ophthalmopathy. The specimen sequenced was blood. This chain connects TRBV24-1 to TRBJ2-3; no clear D. The CDR3 nucleotides are TGTGCCACCAGTCGCTCCGATACGCAGTATTTT. Its protein product is CATSRSDTQYF.